This T cell receptor (beta chain) was observed in a study of CD8 T cells in ankylosing spondylitis. The CDR3 has 16 amino acids. Germline assignment: CDR1 ENHRY and CDR2 SYGVKD. The V gene end was trimmed by 2 bases and the J gene end by 0 bases; junction bases not matched to a gene: 4. MiXCR, applied by TCRdb to the 5' RACE reads, yields one record per CDR3 protein. This sample has some 270,000 distinct CDR3 sequences; 18% occur once, and the top ten carry approximately 33%. The clonotype was recovered from a male donor with ankylosing spondylitis or in good health (not recorded which). The sequencing sample was made of blood, either unsorted or a sorted T cell fraction (not recorded which). The V gene is TRBV10-3, the J gene TRBJ2-3, with 8 bases lining up with TRBD2. This CDR3 reads CAISEASGLSTDTQYF. The CDR3 DNA reads as TGTGCCATCAGTGAGGCTAGCGGGCTTAGCACAGATACGCAGTATTTT.